Listed here is a single T cell receptor (beta chain). Participants' reported clinical history set cohort assignment. The record originates from a study of blood T cell repertoires in COVID-19. The CDR3 extends over 13 amino acids. Losses at the gene ends were 6 bases for V and 5 bases for J; bases not matched to a gene: 5. CDR1 is SNHLY, CDR2 FYNNEI, per germline. Authors' processing steps: Estimated nucleated cell counts came from reference gene primer amplification. Assay used: immunoSEQ multiplex PCR; TCRdb lists only in-frame clones, some missing. V, J and clone size reflect that table, while D and trimming were determined from the DNA. This table has approximately 150,000 clones, about 90% appearing once.

The chain links TRBV2 to TRBJ1-2; 8 nucleotides match TRBD1. Source material: PBMCs or T cells enriched from blood (not recorded which). This clonotype was obtained from a human donor with acute COVID-19. The donor label of this sample is uncertain. CDR3 amino acids: CASRGQVVYGYTF. The CDR3 region has the DNA TGTGCCAGCAGGGGACAGGTCGTTTATGGCTACACCTTC.